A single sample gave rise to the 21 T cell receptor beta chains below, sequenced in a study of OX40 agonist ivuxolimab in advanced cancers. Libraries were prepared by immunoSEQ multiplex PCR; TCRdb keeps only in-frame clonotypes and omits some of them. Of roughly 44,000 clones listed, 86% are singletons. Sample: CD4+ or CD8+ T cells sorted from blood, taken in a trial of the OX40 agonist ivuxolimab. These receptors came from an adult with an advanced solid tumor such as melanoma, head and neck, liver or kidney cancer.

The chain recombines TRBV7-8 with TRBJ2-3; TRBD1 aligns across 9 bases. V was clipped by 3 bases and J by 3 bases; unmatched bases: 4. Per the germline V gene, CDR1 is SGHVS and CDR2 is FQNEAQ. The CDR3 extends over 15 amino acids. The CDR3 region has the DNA TGTGCCAGCAGCTTCTCGGGACAGGGAACAGATACGCAGTATTTT. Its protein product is CASSFSGQGTDTQYF. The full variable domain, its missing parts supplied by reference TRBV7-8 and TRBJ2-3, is GAGVSQSPRYKVAKRGQDVALRCDPISGHVSLFWYQQALGQGPEFLTYFQNEAQLDKSGLPSDRFFAERPEGSVSTLKIQRTQQEDSAVYLCASSFSGQGTDTQYFGPGTRLTVL.

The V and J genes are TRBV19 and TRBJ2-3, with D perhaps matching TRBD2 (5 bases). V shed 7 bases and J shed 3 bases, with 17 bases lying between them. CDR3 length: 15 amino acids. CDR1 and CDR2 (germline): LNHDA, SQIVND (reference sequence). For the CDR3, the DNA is TGTGCCAGTACCGCCGATAGAGGGTTAACAGATACGCAGTATTTT. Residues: CASTADRGLTDTQYF.

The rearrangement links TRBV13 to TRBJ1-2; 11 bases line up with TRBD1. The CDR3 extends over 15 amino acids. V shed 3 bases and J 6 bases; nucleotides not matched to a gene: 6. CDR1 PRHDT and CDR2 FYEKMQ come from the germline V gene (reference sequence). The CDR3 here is CASSFLRTGGNGYTF. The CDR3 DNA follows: TGTGCCAGCAGCTTCCTCAGGACAGGGGGCAATGGCTACACCTTC.

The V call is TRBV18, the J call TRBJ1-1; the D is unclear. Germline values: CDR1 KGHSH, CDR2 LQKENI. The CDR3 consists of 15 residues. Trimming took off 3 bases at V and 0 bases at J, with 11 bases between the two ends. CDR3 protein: CASSPTTIMNTEAFF. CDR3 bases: TGTGCCAGCTCACCTACCACTATCATGAACACTGAAGCTTTCTTT.

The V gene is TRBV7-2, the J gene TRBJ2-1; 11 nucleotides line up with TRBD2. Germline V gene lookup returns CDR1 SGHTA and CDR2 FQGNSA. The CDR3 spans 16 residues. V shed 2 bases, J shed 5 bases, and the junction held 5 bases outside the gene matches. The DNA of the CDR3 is TGTGCCAGCAGCTTATATAGCGGGGGGGCCGACAATGAGCAGTTCTTC. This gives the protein CASSLYSGGADNEQFF.

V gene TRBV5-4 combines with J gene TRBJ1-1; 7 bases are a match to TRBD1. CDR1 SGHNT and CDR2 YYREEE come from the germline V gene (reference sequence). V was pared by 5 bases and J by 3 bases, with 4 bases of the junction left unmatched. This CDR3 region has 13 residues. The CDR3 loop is CASRPQGDTEAFF. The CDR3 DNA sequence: TGTGCCAGCAGACCCCAGGGGGACACTGAAGCTTTCTTT.

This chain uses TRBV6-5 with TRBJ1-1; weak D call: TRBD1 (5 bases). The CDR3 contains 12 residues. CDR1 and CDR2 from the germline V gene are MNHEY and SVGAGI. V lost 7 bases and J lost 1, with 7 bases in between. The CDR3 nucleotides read TGTGCCAGCATCGGGGGGAACACTGAAGCTTTCTTT. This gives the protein CASIGGNTEAFF.

The CDR3 coding sequence is TGTGCCAGCAGCTTGGTGGGGACAACCTACGAGCAGTACTTC. Translating it yields CASSLVGTTYEQYF. This chain uses TRBV5-6 with TRBJ2-7, with TRBD1 as a possible D gene (6 bases). This CDR3 contains 14 residues. Germline lookup yields CDR1 SGHDT and CDR2 YYEEEE. V lost 0 bases, J lost 2 bases, and 9 bases lay in between.

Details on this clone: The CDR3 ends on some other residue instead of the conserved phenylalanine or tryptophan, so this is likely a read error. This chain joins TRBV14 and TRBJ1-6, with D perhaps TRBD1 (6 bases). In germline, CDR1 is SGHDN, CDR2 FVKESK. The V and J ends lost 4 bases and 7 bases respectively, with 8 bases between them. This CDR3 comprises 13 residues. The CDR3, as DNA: TGTGCCAGCAGCCTCACAGGGAATTCACCCCTCCACCTT. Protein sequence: CASSLTGNSPLHL.

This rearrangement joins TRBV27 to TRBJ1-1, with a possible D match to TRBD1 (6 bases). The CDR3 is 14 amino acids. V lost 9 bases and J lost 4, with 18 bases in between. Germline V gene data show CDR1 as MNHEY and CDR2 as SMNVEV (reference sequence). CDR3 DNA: TGTGCCAGTTCGAACAGGGACGGTACCACTGAAGCTTTCTTT. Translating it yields CASSNRDGTTEAFF.

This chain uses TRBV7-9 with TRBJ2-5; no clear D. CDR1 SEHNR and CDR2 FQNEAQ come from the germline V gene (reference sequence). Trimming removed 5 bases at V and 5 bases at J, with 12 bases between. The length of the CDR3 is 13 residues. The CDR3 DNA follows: TGTGCCAGCAGCCCCCCCGGCGGCGAGACCCAGTACTTC. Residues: CASSPPGGETQYF.

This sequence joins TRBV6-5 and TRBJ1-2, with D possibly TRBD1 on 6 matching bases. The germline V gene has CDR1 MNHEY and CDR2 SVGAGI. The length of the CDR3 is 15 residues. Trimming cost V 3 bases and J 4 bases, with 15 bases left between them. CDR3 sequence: CASSYGGRGSYGYTF. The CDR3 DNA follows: TGTGCCAGCAGTTATGGGGGGCGCGGGAGCTATGGCTACACCTTC.

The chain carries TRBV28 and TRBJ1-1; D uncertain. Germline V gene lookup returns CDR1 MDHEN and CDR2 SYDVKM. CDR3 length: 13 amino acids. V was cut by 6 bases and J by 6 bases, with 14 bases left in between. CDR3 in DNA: TGTGCCAGCAGCCGCGTTGGTCGCGCTGAAGCTTTCTTT. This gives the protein CASSRVGRAEAFF.

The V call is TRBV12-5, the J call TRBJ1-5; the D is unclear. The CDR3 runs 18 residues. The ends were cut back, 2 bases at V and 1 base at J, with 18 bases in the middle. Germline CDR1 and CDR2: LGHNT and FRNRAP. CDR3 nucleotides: TGTGCTAGTGGTTTGCTAACCTCACTTCTTGGGAGCAATCAGCCCCAGCATTTT. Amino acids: CASGLLTSLLGSNQPQHF.

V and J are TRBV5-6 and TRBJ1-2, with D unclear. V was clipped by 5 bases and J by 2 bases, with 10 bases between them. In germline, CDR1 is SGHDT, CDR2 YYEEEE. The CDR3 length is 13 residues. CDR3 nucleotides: TGTGCCAGCAGGTTAGGACCAAACTATGGCTACACCTTC. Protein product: CASRLGPNYGYTF.

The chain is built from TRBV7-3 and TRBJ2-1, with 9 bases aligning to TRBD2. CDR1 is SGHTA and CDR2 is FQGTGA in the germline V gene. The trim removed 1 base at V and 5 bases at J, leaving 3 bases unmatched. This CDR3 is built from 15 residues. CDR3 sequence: CASSLSLAGHNEQFF. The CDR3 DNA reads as TGTGCCAGCAGCTTAAGCCTAGCGGGGCACAATGAGCAGTTCTTC.

The CDR3 nucleotides are TGTGCCAGCAGTTCCACCTCCACACCCCGAGAGACCCAGTACTTC. Translating it yields CASSSTSTPRETQYF. This sequence joins TRBV6-5 and TRBJ2-5; D unresolved. The V gene lost 4 bases and the J gene lost 4 bases, with 16 bases spanning the gap. This CDR3 is built from 15 residues. Germline assignment: CDR1 MNHEY and CDR2 SVGAGI.

The CDR3 coding sequence is TGTGCCAGCAGCTTGGGAGGGGTACAGTTCCCAGATACGCAGTATTTT. Protein: CASSLGGVQFPDTQYF. This sequence joins TRBV7-6 and TRBJ2-3; 7 nucleotides align to TRBD2. Germline assignment: CDR1 SGHVS and CDR2 FNYEAQ. V was pared by 3 bases and J by 4 bases, with 10 bases of the junction left unmatched. The CDR3 loop spans 16 amino acids.

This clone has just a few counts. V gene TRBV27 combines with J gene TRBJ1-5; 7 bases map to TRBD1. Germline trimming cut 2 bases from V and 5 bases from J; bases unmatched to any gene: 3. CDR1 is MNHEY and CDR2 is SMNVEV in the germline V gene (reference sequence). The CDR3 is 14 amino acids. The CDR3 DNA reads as TGTGCCAGCAGTTTAAAGGGGGCCGATCAGCCCCAGCATTTT. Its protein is CASSLKGADQPQHF.

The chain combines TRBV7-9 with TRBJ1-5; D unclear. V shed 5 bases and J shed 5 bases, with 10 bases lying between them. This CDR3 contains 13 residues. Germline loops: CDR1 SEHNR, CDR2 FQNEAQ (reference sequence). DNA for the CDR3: TGTGCCAGCAGCCCCCGAGCCGATCAGCCCCAGCATTTT. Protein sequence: CASSPRADQPQHF. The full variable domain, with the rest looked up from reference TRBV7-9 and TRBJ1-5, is DTGVSQNPRHKITKRGQNVTFRCDPISEHNRLYWYRQTLGQGPEFLTYFQNEAQLEKSRLLSDRFSAERPKGSFSTLEIQRTEQGDSAMYLCASSPRADQPQHFGDGTRLSIL.

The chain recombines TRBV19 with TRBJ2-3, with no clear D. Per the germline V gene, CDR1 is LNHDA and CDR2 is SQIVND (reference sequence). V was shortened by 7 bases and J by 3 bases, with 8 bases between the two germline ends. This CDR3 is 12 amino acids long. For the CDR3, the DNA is TGTGCCAGTACTGGAGTAACAGATACGCAGTATTTT. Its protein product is CASTGVTDTQYF.